Detailed here is one T cell receptor beta chain. The data are from a study of blood T cell repertoires in COVID-19. Using immunoSEQ multiplex PCR, the repertoire was profiled, and TCRdb retains in-frame clones only, with some absent. The profile shows roughly 120,000 clones, under 90% of them singletons. The sequence derives from a woman aged 45-65 years with acute or convalescent COVID-19. Specimen: peripheral blood.

The CDR3 DNA is TGTGCCAGCAGCTTCCAGCCGGGTAATGAGCAGTTCTTC. This codes for CASSFQPGNEQFF. V gene TRBV11-3 combines with J gene TRBJ2-1; D uncertain. Trimming removed 3 bases from V and 7 bases from J, with 10 bases in between. The CDR3 has 13 residues. Germline CDR1 reads SGHNT; CDR2 reads YENEEA.